This paragraph covers one T cell receptor (beta chain) sequence. In the authors' methods: Estimated nucleated cell counts came from reference gene primer amplification. Sequencing used immunoSEQ multiplex PCR; TCRdb keeps in-frame clones, though not all of them. V, J and clone size are taken as reported in that table, and D and trimming were inferred from the DNA itself. The table includes 250,000 to 350,000 clones, 89% detected once. The data belong to a study of blood T cell repertoires in COVID-19. Study-wide context: Acute and convalescent COVID-19 specimens originated in the United States, Italy and Spain. Sources were T cells, B-cell-depleted T cells, or PBMCs; the material itself was cDNA or gDNA.

Trimming took 4 bases from V and 7 from J, leaving 20 bases between them. This CDR3 is 16 amino acids long. Germline CDR1 and CDR2: SGHRS and YFSETQ. The sequenced sample consisted of peripheral blood. The rearrangement links TRBV5-1 to TRBJ2-2, with D possibly being TRBD1 (5 bases). The clonotype comes from a woman between 40 and 50 years old who had recovered from COVID-19. The CDR3 here is CASSPYEAGLGGELFF. The CDR3 DNA sequence: TGCGCCAGCAGCCCATATGAAGCAGGGCTAGGCGGGGAGCTGTTTTTT.